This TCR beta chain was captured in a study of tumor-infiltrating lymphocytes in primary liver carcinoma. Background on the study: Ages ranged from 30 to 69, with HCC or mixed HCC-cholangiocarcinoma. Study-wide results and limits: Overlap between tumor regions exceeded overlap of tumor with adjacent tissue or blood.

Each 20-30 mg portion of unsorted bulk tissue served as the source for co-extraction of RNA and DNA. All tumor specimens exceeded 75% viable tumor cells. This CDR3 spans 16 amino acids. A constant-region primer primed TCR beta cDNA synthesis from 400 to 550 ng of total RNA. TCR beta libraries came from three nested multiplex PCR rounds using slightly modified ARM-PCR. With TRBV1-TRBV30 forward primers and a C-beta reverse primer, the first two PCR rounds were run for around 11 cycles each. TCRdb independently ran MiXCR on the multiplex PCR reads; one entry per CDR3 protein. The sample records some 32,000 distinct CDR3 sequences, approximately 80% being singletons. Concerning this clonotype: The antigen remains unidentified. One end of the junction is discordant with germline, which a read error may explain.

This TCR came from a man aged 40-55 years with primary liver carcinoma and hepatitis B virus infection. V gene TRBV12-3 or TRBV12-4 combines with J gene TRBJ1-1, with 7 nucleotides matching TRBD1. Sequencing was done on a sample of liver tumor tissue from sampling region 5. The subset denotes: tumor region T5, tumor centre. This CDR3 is CASGKGQATMNTEAFF. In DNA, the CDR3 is TGTGCCAGCGGTAAAGGACAGGCGACGATGAACACCGAAGCTTTCTTT.